This TCR beta chain was identified during a study of regulatory T cells in long-lasting Graves disease. As for time point: newly diagnosed GD, antithyroid drugs for less than 3 months. With RNA extracted from PBMCs as input, the TCR library was made. Study-wide findings and caveats: Persistent disease was associated with favored TRBV28 usage and with favored use of TRBJ1-2 and TRBJ2-5.

CDR3 length equals 15 residues. The germline CDR1 and CDR2 sequences are KGHSH and LQKENI. V was clipped by 4 bases and J by 0 bases, with 13 bases between them. Investigators prepared the TCR beta libraries by applying iRepertoire HTBI primers and Arm-PCR of CDR3 regions. One entry per CDR3 protein results from TCRdb running MiXCR on the multiplex PCR reads. The sample records 350,000 to 500,000 distinct CDR3 sequences, around 15% being singletons. This clonotype appeared a few times. Its antigen is not identified. A read error is possible here, since a much larger clone lies one base away. This sample also appeared in a second study, on T cells in Graves' hyperthyroidism and ophthalmopathy. This second report adds: Patients aged 18 to 65 had newly diagnosed hyperthyroidism lasting under 2 months.

The sample in question was peripheral blood mononuclear cells (PBMCs), obtained at new diagnosis, from a patient treated with antithyroid drugs. The chain recombines TRBV18 with TRBJ2-7; either TRBD1 or TRBD2 may fit D (5 bases each). The source of this sequence is a woman between 45 and 65 years old with Graves disease. The CDR3 region is CASSLDAGSSYEQYF. The CDR3, as DNA: TGTGCCAGCTCACTCGACGCAGGGAGCTCCTACGAGCAGTACTTC. Together with reference TRBV18 and TRBJ2-7, the CDR3 gives the full variable domain: NAGVMQNPRHLVRRRGQEARLRCSPMKGHSHVYWYRQLPEEGLKFMVYLQKENIIDESGMPKERFSAEFPKEGPSILRIQQVVRGDSAAYFCASSLDAGSSYEQYFGPGTRLTVT.